The next 26 T cell receptor beta chains were all read from a single sample in a study of a mutant IDH1 vaccine in newly diagnosed glioma. Time point denoted: week 5, during vaccination. Every vaccination contained 300 ug of the mutant IDH1 20-mer peptide and was paired with topical imiquimod. Their antigens are not known. Clones were sequenced by immunoSEQ multiplex PCR, and TCRdb holds only the in-frame ones, with some missing. This table has 40,000 or so clones, approximately 90% appearing once. This sample comprised PBMCs, obtained from a glioma patient whose treatment included an IDH1 peptide vaccine. These receptors originate from a man in his fifties with glioma.

This chain's CDR3 is CASNLKTGGLDTEAFF. CDR3 bases: TGCGCCAGCAACCTGAAAACAGGGGGGTTAGACACTGAAGCTTTCTTT. The chain has TRBV4-1 and TRBJ1-1, with 8 bases aligning to TRBD1. The CDR3 consists of 16 residues. V shed 7 bases, J shed 3 bases, and the junction held 13 bases outside the gene matches. Germline lookup yields CDR1 MGHRA and CDR2 YSYEKL.

The chain carries TRBV4-3 and TRBJ2-2, with D perhaps matching TRBD1 or TRBD2 (6 bases each). This CDR3 region has 16 residues. CDR1 is LGHNA, CDR2 YSLEER, per germline. The V end lost 1 base, the J end lost 5 bases, and 14 bases lay between the germline ends. This chain's CDR3 is CASSQVAGGRTGELFF. The CDR3 nucleotides read TGCGCCAGCAGCCAAGTGGCCGGGGGCCGGACCGGGGAGCTGTTTTTT.

The V call is TRBV2, the J call TRBJ1-1; D is unresolved. Germline V gene sequence: CDR1 SNHLY, CDR2 FYNNEI. This CDR3 has 14 amino acids. With 7 bases removed from V and 1 base from J, the gap between germline ends came to 13 bases. The CDR3 DNA reads as TGTGCCAGCAATCGGCAGATTGGGAACACTGAAGCTTTCTTT. Its translation: CASNRQIGNTEAFF.

This chain connects TRBV9 to TRBJ1-2; 8 nucleotides line up with TRBD1. The trim removed 6 bases at V and 7 bases at J, leaving 14 bases unmatched. Germline V gene sequence: CDR1 SGDLS, CDR2 YYNGEE. The CDR3 is 15 residues long. In DNA, the CDR3 is TGTGCCAGCACCACCAACTCCGGGACAGGCAGTGGCTACACCTTC. Protein product: CASTTNSGTGSGYTF.

The V call is TRBV5-1, the J call TRBJ1-1; D perhaps matches TRBD1 (6 bases). V was pared by 2 bases and J by 8 bases, with 10 bases between. Germline loops: CDR1 SGHRS, CDR2 YFSETQ. The CDR3 is made up of 12 amino acids. As DNA, the CDR3 is TGCGCCAGCAGCTTCAGGGGCGCGGAAGCTTTCTTT. It is translated as CASSFRGAEAFF.

This rearrangement joins TRBV7-6 to TRBJ2-5; no reliable D call. V lost 2 bases, J lost 2 bases, and 12 bases lay in between. The CDR3 is made up of 15 amino acids. The germline V gene encodes CDR1 SGHVS and CDR2 FNYEAQ. CDR3: CASSLNHNLQETQYF. CDR3 nucleotides: TGTGCCAGCAGCTTAAACCACAATCTGCAAGAGACCCAGTACTTC.

The V and J genes are TRBV2 and TRBJ2-7, with TRBD1 identical over 8 bases. The junction had 14 bases not matched to a gene; V was cut back by 11 bases and J by 5 bases. Germline CDR1 and CDR2: SNHLY and FYNNEI. The CDR3 contains 14 residues. Written as DNA, the CDR3 is TGTGCCGGACTTGGGGGGACAGGAGGAGACGAGCAGTACTTC. The encoded protein is CAGLGGTGGDEQYF. Looking up the rest from reference TRBV2 and TRBJ2-7 gives the full variable domain: EPEVTQTPSHQVTQMGQEVILRCVPISNHLYFYWYRQILGQKVEFLVSFYNNEISEKSEIFDDQFSVERPDGSNFTLKIRSTKLEDSAMYFCAGLGGTGGDEQYFGPGTRLTVT.

The chain recombines TRBV28 with TRBJ1-2; no clear D. Trimming shortened V by 4 bases and J by 4 bases, and 13 bases separated the two germline ends. CDR1 and CDR2 from the germline V gene are MDHEN and SYDVKM. The CDR3 loop spans 14 amino acids. This CDR3 reads CASSSGRFFYGYTF. The CDR3 DNA reads TGTGCCAGCAGTTCCGGGCGATTTTTCTATGGCTACACCTTC.

The gene calls are TRBV5-4 and TRBJ1-1, with 12 bases fitting TRBD1. The trim removed 4 bases at V and 0 bases at J, leaving 7 bases unmatched. Per germline, CDR1 SGHNT and CDR2 YYREEE (reference sequence). This CDR3 has 17 amino acids. The CDR3 protein is CASSLGQGAGMNTEAFF. CDR3 sequence (DNA): TGTGCCAGCAGCCTGGGACAGGGGGCCGGGATGAACACTGAAGCTTTCTTT. Full variable domain (outside the CDR3, taken from reference TRBV5-4 and TRBJ1-1): ETGVTQSPTHLIKTRGQQVTLRCSSQSGHNTVSWYQQALGQGPQFIFQYYREEENGRGNFPPRFSGLQFPNYSSELNVNALELDDSALYLCASSLGQGAGMNTEAFFGQGTRLTVV.

The rearrangement links TRBV28 to TRBJ2-1, with TRBD2 identical over 8 bases. V lost 6 bases, J lost 8 bases, and 15 bases stayed unmatched. CDR3 length equals 16 residues. Per the germline V gene, CDR1 is MDHEN and CDR2 is SYDVKM. The CDR3 here is CASRLRGSGRFYEQFF. The DNA of the CDR3 is TGTGCCAGCAGGCTCCGGGGGAGCGGGAGATTTTATGAGCAGTTCTTC.

This clone was picked up a small number of times. The gene calls are TRBV4-1 and TRBJ1-2, with 8 bases identical to TRBD1. The germline gives CDR1 MGHRA, CDR2 YSYEKL. The CDR3 spans 15 residues. V lost 1 base to trimming and J lost 3 bases; unmatched junction nucleotides: 4. The CDR3 spells CASSQGRGPHYGYTF. As DNA, the CDR3 is TGCGCCAGCAGCCAAGGCAGGGGGCCCCACTATGGCTACACCTTC.

V usage is TRBV10-1 and J usage is TRBJ2-2; no firm D call. CDR3 length: 13 amino acids. Trimming took 4 bases from V and 1 from J, leaving 4 bases between them. The germline V gene encodes CDR1 WNHNN and CDR2 SYGVQD (reference sequence). The CDR3, as DNA: TGCGCCAGCAGTGGGGAGAACACCGGGGAGCTGTTTTTT. It is translated as CASSGENTGELFF.

The genes are TRBV9 and TRBJ2-7; the D gene is possibly TRBD2 (6 bases). Germline V gene data show CDR1 as SGDLS and CDR2 as YYNGEE. This CDR3 is 14 amino acids long. With 4 bases removed from V and 0 bases from J, the gap between germline ends came to 11 bases. Written as DNA, the CDR3 is TGTGCCAGCAGCTCCGGGGGACTCTCCTACGAGCAGTACTTC. It is translated as CASSSGGLSYEQYF. The full variable domain, in which reference TRBV9 and TRBJ2-7 provide the parts outside the CDR3, is DSGVTQTPKHLITATGQRVTLRCSPRSGDLSVYWYQQSLDQGLQFLIQYYNGEERAKGNILERFSAQQFPDLHSELNLSSLELGDSALYFCASSSGGLSYEQYFGPGTRLTVT.

The rearrangement joins TRBV6-5 to TRBJ2-1; D uncertain. The germline V gene has CDR1 MNHEY and CDR2 SVGAGI. With 4 bases removed from V and 5 bases from J, the gap between germline ends came to 15 bases. The CDR3 loop spans 15 amino acids. CDR3 bases: TGTGCCAGCAGTTCAATAGCAACACTGAACAATGAGCAGTTCTTC. This gives the protein CASSSIATLNNEQFF.

This rearrangement joins TRBV7-3 to TRBJ2-1; 8 positions match TRBD2. Germline CDR1 SGHTA, CDR2 FQGTGA. The CDR3 runs to 17 residues. Germline trimming cut 0 bases from V and 2 bases from J; bases unmatched to any gene: 6. CDR3 in DNA: TGTGCCAGCAGCTTAACCAGCCGGGGGGGGGCCTACAATGAGCAGTTCTTC. Protein product: CASSLTSRGGAYNEQFF.

The CDR3 nucleotides are TGTGCCAGCACCCCCACGGGGAGCGGACAAGAGACCCAGTACTTC. Translating gives CASTPTGSGQETQYF. The chain recombines TRBV2 with TRBJ2-5; possibly TRBD2 for D (5 bases). The CDR3 totals 15 residues. Germline assignment: CDR1 SNHLY and CDR2 FYNNEI. Trimming took off 7 bases at V and 2 bases at J, with 17 bases between the two ends.

The chain combines TRBV5-1 with TRBJ1-1; D gene ambiguous. CDR1 and CDR2 (germline): SGHRS, YFSETQ. Trimming cost V 7 bases and J 6 bases, with 22 bases left between them. The CDR3 runs 15 residues. The CDR3 loop is CASVSREPGLSEAFF. The CDR3 region has the DNA TGCGCCAGCGTAAGTAGGGAGCCCGGCCTCTCTGAAGCTTTCTTT.

The CDR3 here is CASRPPGGRTEAFF. The CDR3 DNA sequence: TGTGCCAGCAGGCCCCCAGGGGGCAGGACTGAAGCTTTCTTT. V gene TRBV6-1 combines with J gene TRBJ1-1; TRBD1 matches at 8 bases. The V gene end was trimmed by 6 bases and the J gene end by 5 bases; junction bases not matched to a gene: 8. The CDR3 length is 14 residues. Per the germline V gene, CDR1 is MNHNS and CDR2 is SASEGT.

This chain uses TRBV6-5 with TRBJ2-5; possible D gene TRBD1, 6 bases. The CDR3 covers 14 residues. V dropped 1 base and J dropped 0 bases, with 6 bases sitting between them. CDR1 is MNHEY, CDR2 SVGAGI, per germline. The CDR3 nucleotides are TGTGCCAGCAGTTACTGGACAGACCAAGAGACCCAGTACTTC. This gives the protein CASSYWTDQETQYF.

This sequence joins TRBV18 and TRBJ1-5; D uncertain. The CDR3 extends over 14 amino acids. The germline gives CDR1 KGHSH, CDR2 LQKENI. The ends were cut back, 6 bases at V and 4 bases at J, with 13 bases in the middle. CDR3 protein: CASSGNRENQPQHF. CDR3 bases: TGTGCCAGCTCGGGGAATCGGGAGAATCAGCCCCAGCATTTT.

The rearrangement joins TRBV7-2 to TRBJ1-2, with TRBD1 matching over 7 bases. With V trimmed by 4 bases and J by 6 bases, 17 bases remained unmatched. Germline CDR1 and CDR2: SGHTA and FQGNSA. The CDR3 consists of 17 residues. Here the CDR3 DNA reads TGTGCCAGCAGCTCGACTCCGGGAGGGACAGACCTAAATGGCTACACCTTC. It yields the protein CASSSTPGGTDLNGYTF. Full variable domain (outside the CDR3, taken from reference TRBV7-2 and TRBJ1-2): GAGVSQSPSNKVTEKGKDVELRCDPISGHTALYWYRQSLGQGLEFLIYFQGNSAPDKSGLPSDRFSAERTGGSVSTLTIQRTQQEDSAVYLCASSSTPGGTDLNGYTFGSGTRLTVV.

V and J are TRBV15 and TRBJ1-2, with no clear D. Germline V gene sequence: CDR1 LNHNV, CDR2 YYDKDF (reference sequence). The CDR3 is 15 residues long. V lost 0 bases, J lost 2 bases, and 10 bases lay in between. CDR3 sequence reads: CATSRDLPDNYGYTF. The CDR3 DNA reads as TGTGCCACCAGCAGAGATTTACCCGACAACTATGGCTACACCTTC.

The chain uses TRBV28 and TRBJ1-1; 8 bases are a match to TRBD1. Germline CDR1 and CDR2: MDHEN and SYDVKM. V gave up 3 bases and J gave up 1 base; unmatched junction bases: 10. This CDR3 is 17 amino acids long. CDR3 nucleotides: TGTGCCAGCAGTTTTCTGGGGACAGGTCTTAAGAACACTGAAGCTTTCTTT. Translating it yields CASSFLGTGLKNTEAFF.

The chain joins TRBV10-2 to TRBJ2-2; D perhaps matches TRBD1 (6 bases). There are 12 residues in the CDR3. CDR1 is WSHSY, CDR2 SAAADI, per germline. V was trimmed by 9 bases and J by 5 bases, leaving 10 bases between them. The CDR3 sequence: CASNQGTGELFF. CDR3 coding DNA: TGCGCCAGTAATCAGGGGACCGGGGAGCTGTTTTTT.

The chain combines TRBV7-8 with TRBJ1-5, with D hard to call. V was pared by 0 bases and J by 4 bases, with 10 bases between. CDR1 and CDR2 (germline): SGHVS, FQNEAQ. CDR3 length: 15 amino acids. CDR3 sequence: CASSLAQGGNQPQHF. CDR3 nucleotide sequence: TGTGCCAGCAGCTTAGCTCAAGGAGGAAATCAGCCCCAGCATTTT. Drawing the rest from reference TRBV7-8 and TRBJ1-5, the complete variable domain is GAGVSQSPRYKVAKRGQDVALRCDPISGHVSLFWYQQALGQGPEFLTYFQNEAQLDKSGLPSDRFFAERPEGSVSTLKIQRTQQEDSAVYLCASSLAQGGNQPQHFGDGTRLSIL.

The chain uses TRBV28 and TRBJ2-7, with 11 bases fitting TRBD2. Per the germline V gene, CDR1 is MDHEN and CDR2 is SYDVKM. CDR3 length: 15 amino acids. The trim removed 6 bases at V and 5 bases at J, leaving 9 bases unmatched. The CDR3 bases are TGTGCCAGCAGCCAACTGACTAGCGGGACTCACGAGCAGTACTTC. Its translation is CASSQLTSGTHEQYF.